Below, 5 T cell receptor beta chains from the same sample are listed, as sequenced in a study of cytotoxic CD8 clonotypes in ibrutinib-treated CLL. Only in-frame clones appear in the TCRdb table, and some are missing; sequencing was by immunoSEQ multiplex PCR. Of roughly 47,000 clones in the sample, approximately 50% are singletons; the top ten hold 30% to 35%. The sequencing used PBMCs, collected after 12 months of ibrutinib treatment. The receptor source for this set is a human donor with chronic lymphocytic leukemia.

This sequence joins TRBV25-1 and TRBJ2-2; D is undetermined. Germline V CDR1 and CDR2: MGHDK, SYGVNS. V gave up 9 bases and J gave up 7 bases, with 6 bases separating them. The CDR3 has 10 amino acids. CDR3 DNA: TGTGCCAGTGGGTTCGGGGAGCTGTTTTTT. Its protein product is CASGFGELFF.

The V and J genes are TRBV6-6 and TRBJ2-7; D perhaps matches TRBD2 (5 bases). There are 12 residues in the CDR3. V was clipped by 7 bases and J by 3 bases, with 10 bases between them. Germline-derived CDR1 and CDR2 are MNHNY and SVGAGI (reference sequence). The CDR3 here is CASTYGDYEQYF. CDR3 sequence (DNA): TGTGCCAGCACCTACGGGGACTACGAGCAGTACTTC.

In DNA form, the CDR3 reads TGTGCCAGCAGCGGGACTATTAATGAGCAGTTCTTC. It encodes CASSGTINEQFF. The V and J genes are TRBV6-6 and TRBJ2-1; 7 bases line up with TRBD2. The ends lost 6 bases at V and 7 bases at J; junction bases unmatched: 3. The CDR3 spans 12 residues. CDR1 and CDR2 from the germline V gene are MNHNY and SVGAGI (reference sequence).

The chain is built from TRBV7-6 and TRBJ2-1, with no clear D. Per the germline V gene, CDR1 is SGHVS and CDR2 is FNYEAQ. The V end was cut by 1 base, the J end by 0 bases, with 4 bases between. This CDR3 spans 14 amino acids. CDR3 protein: CASSLDRSYNEQFF. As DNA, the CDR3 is TGTGCCAGCAGCTTAGATCGCTCCTACAATGAGCAGTTCTTC.

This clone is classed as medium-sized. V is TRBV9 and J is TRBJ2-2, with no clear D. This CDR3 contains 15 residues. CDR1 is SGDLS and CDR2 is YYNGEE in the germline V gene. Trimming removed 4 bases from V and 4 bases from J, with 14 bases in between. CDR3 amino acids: CASSQGNLGTGELFF. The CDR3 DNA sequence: TGTGCCAGCAGCCAAGGTAACCTAGGCACCGGGGAGCTGTTTTTT.